These T cell receptor beta chains were read from a single sample in a study of T cell repertoires in cytomegalovirus infection. One entry per CDR3 protein, called by TCRdb with MiXCR from the reads. The sample has fewer than 650,000 distinct CDR3 sequences, over 35% seen once. These receptors' antigens are unknown. The starting material was cultured PBMCs, obtained from culture after CMV antigen stimulation. These receptors all stem from a human donor in good health (CMV status not recorded). Some clones in this sample may be carry-over from other donors' samples. CDR3s include the opening cysteine and the closing phenylalanine or tryptophan. D genes are given only for firm matches. Expanded clones are given a class, and other clones once, few, many or no size at all.

abundance,d_gene,j_gene,v_gene,CDR3aa,CDR3nt
NA,NA,TRBJ1-6,TRBV13,CASSLRSGSLLYNSPLHF,TGTGCCAGCAGTTTAAGGTCAGGCTCTCTTCTTTATAATTCACCCCTCCACTTT
few,NA,TRBJ1-2,TRBV7-2,CASSLVRQSGYTF,TGTGCCAGCAGCTTAGTGCGGCAGAGTGGCTACACCTTC
NA,TRBD1,TRBJ2-7,TRBV7-8,CASSLGNRGSYEQYF,TGTGCCAGCAGCTTAGGAAACAGGGGCTCCTACGAGCAGTACTTC
few,NA,TRBJ2-2,TRBV7-9,CASSYYKGGELFF,TGTGCCAGCAGCTACTACAAGGGCGGGGAGCTGTTTTTT
few,TRBD1,TRBJ2-1,TRBV12-3/TRBV12-4,CASSTTGEGEQFF,TGTGCCAGCAGTACGACAGGGGAAGGCGAGCAGTTCTTC
NA,NA,TRBJ1-6,TRBV2,CASSEDADSPLHF,TGTGCCAGCAGTGAAGACGCTGATTCACCCCTCCACTTT
NA,NA,TRBJ2-5,TRBV19,CASSASGAPFPETQYF,TGTGCCAGTAGTGCGTCCGGGGCCCCCTTTCCGGAGACCCAGTACTTC
NA,NA,TRBJ2-4,TRBV18,CASSPIFPGHGNIQYF,TGTGCCAGCTCACCAATTTTTCCGGGACACGGAAACATTCAGTACTTC
NA,NA,TRBJ1-2,TRBV7-3,CASSLSGAWVSYGYTF,TGTGCCAGCAGCTTAAGCGGTGCGTGGGTGAGCTATGGCTACACCTTC
few,TRBD1,TRBJ2-1,TRBV7-2,CASSFRGGPSEQFF,TGTGCCAGCAGCTTCCGAGGGGGCCCCAGTGAGCAGTTCTTC
few,NA,TRBJ1-6,TRBV7-2,CASSLADSYNSPLHF,TGTGCCAGCAGCTTAGCTGACAGCTATAATTCACCCCTCCACTTT
NA,TRBD1,TRBJ1-5,TRBV27,CASRPGTGGGQPQHF,TGTGCCAGCAGACCCGGGACAGGGGGTGGTCAGCCCCAGCATTTT
few,TRBD1,TRBJ2-1,TRBV7-2,CASSSRTGINEQFF,TGTGCCAGCAGCTCACGGACAGGGATAAATGAGCAGTTCTTC
NA,NA,TRBJ1-5,TRBV9,CASSVAWAGVGVSQPQHF,TGTGCCAGCAGCGTAGCATGGGCAGGAGTTGGGGTAAGTCAGCCCCAGCATTTT
NA,NA,TRBJ2-5,TRBV19,CASSIVRGPQETQYF,TGTGCCAGTAGTATAGTCCGGGGGCCCCAAGAGACCCAGTACTTC
once,NA,TRBJ2-3,TRBV5-6,CASSLVGRELDTQYF,TGTGCCAGCAGCTTGGTAGGGCGCGAGTTGGATACGCAGTATTTT
few,TRBD2,TRBJ2-7,TRBV7-2,CASSSAGGLSSYEQYF,TGTGCCAGCAGCTCGGCCGGGGGACTATCATCCTACGAGCAGTACTTC
few,TRBD2,TRBJ2-7,TRBV7-9,CASSSGEGSFYEQYF,TGTGCCAGCAGCTCGGGGGAGGGGAGCTTTTACGAGCAGTACTTC
few,TRBD1,TRBJ1-2,TRBV7-2,CASSPPDRLGGYTF,TGTGCCAGCAGCCCCCCGGACAGGTTGGGAGGCTACACCTTC
few,NA,TRBJ1-1,TRBV2,CASRPGRGNTEAFF,TGTGCCAGCAGGCCGGGACGGGGGAACACTGAAGCTTTCTTT
few,NA,TRBJ1-3,TRBV7-2,CASSPKQGARSGNTIYF,TGTGCCAGCAGCCCTAAACAGGGAGCCCGCTCTGGAAACACCATATATTTT
many,NA,TRBJ2-5,TRBV2,CASSERETQYF,TGTGCCAGCAGTGAGAGGGAGACCCAGTACTTC
few,TRBD1,TRBJ1-6,TRBV6-6,CASSKQGRNSPLHF,TGTGCCAGCAGTAAACAGGGGCGGAATTCACCCCTCCACTTT
NA,TRBD1,TRBJ2-3,TRBV28,CASTTDGTGARTQYF,TGTGCCAGCACAACAGACGGGACAGGGGCTCGGACGCAGTATTTT
NA,NA,TRBJ2-7,TRBV12-3/TRBV12-4,CASSRESEQYF,TGTGCCAGCAGTCGAGAGTCCGAGCAGTACTTC
NA,TRBD1,TRBJ1-4,TRBV5-1,CASSPRDREVEKLFF,TGCGCCAGCAGCCCCCGGGACAGGGAGGTTGAAAAACTGTTTTTT
many,NA,TRBJ2-5,TRBV7-2,CASSLSPGLSGETQYF,TGTGCCAGCAGCTTAAGCCCGGGACTGTCTGGGGAGACCCAGTACTTC
NA,TRBD2,TRBJ2-2,TRBV11-2,CASSLVSGSVTGELFF,TGTGCCAGCAGCTTAGTTAGCGGGAGTGTCACCGGGGAGCTGTTTTTT
few,NA,TRBJ1-2,TRBV4-3,CASSQLDGAGYGYTF,TGCGCCAGCAGCCAGTTGGACGGGGCTGGTTATGGCTACACCTTC
few,TRBD2,TRBJ2-1,TRBV7-2,CASSLAGLAGRNEQFF,TGTGCCAGCAGCTTAGCGGGACTAGCGGGCCGCAATGAGCAGTTCTTC
NA,NA,TRBJ1-2,TRBV7-2,CASSLDGSLDGYTF,TGTGCCAGCAGCTTAGACGGCAGTTTAGATGGCTACACCTTC
NA,NA,TRBJ2-1,TRBV2,CASTDGVYNEQFF,TGTGCCAGCACCGACGGGGTATACAATGAGCAGTTCTTC
few,NA,TRBJ2-1,TRBV27,CASSSLQVYNEQFF,TGTGCCAGCAGTAGCCTACAGGTTTACAATGAGCAGTTCTTC
NA,NA,TRBJ2-7,TRBV4-2,CASSQEGGGGGSYEQYF,TGTGCCAGCAGCCAAGAGGGGGGCGGGGGTGGCTCCTACGAGCAGTACTTC
NA,NA,TRBJ1-2,TRBV12-3/TRBV12-4,CASSKRGKGTYGYTF,TGTGCCAGCAGTAAACGGGGGAAAGGCACCTATGGCTACACCTTC
few,TRBD1,TRBJ1-3,TRBV6-6,CASSADRGGNTIYF,TGTGCCAGCAGCGCGGACAGGGGTGGAAACACCATATATTTT
few,TRBD1,TRBJ2-2,TRBV20-1,CSVQQGANTGELFF,TGCAGTGTACAGCAGGGGGCGAACACCGGGGAGCTGTTTTTT
NA,NA,TRBJ2-6,TRBV5-1,CASSQMGQAGANVLTF,TGCGCCAGCAGCCAGATGGGTCAGGCTGGGGCCAACGTCCTGACTTTC
NA,NA,TRBJ2-1,TRBV11-2,CASSSSRGPAEQFF,TGTGCCAGCAGCTCCTCAAGAGGGCCCGCTGAGCAGTTCTTC
NA,TRBD1,TRBJ1-1,TRBV5-4,CASSLDRGRRSGDTEAFF,TGTGCCAGCAGCTTGGACAGGGGGCGAAGAAGTGGGGACACTGAAGCTTTCTTT
NA,NA,TRBJ1-6,TRBV11-2,CASSPGRVAPLHF,TGTGCCAGCAGTCCCGGCAGGGTGGCACCCCTCCACTTT
many,NA,TRBJ2-2,TRBV7-2,CASSLVPTGELFF,TGTGCCAGCAGCTTAGTACCCACCGGGGAGCTGTTTTTT
few,NA,TRBJ1-6,TRBV20-1,CSGRGSSYNSPLHF,TGCAGTGGGCGCGGGAGCTCCTATAATTCACCCCTCCACTTT
NA,NA,TRBJ1-5,TRBV20-1,CSARGGGTSNQPQHF,TGCAGTGCTAGAGGGGGCGGAACTAGCAATCAGCCCCAGCATTTT
few,NA,TRBJ1-6,TRBV7-2,CASSLKYYNSPLHF,TGTGCCAGCAGCCTGAAGTATTACAATTCACCCCTCCACTTT
many,NA,TRBJ2-3,TRBV7-2,CASSPLGGLTDTQYF,TGTGCCAGCAGTCCCCTTGGCGGACTCACAGATACGCAGTATTTT
NA,NA,TRBJ2-5,TRBV20-1,CSASIWDSWYQETQYF,TGCAGTGCCTCGATCTGGGACTCCTGGTACCAAGAGACCCAGTACTTC
few,TRBD1,TRBJ2-7,TRBV7-9,CASSDRVYEQYF,TGTGCCAGCAGCGACAGGGTATACGAGCAGTACTTC
many,NA,TRBJ2-3,TRBV27,CASSSSADTQYF,TGTGCCAGCAGTTCCTCGGCAGATACGCAGTATTTT
NA,TRBD1,TRBJ1-1,TRBV12-3/TRBV12-4,CASSPGTGGGDTEAFF,TGTGCCAGCAGTCCGGGGACAGGGGGAGGGGACACTGAAGCTTTCTTT
NA,TRBD2,TRBJ2-3,TRBV12-3/TRBV12-4,CASNYEVGGATDTQYF,TGTGCCAGCAACTATGAGGTCGGGGGGGCCACAGATACGCAGTATTTT
NA,NA,TRBJ1-6,TRBV12-3/TRBV12-4,CASTLDYTGSPLHF,TGTGCCAGCACCCTCGACTACACGGGTTCACCCCTCCACTTT
NA,NA,TRBJ2-7,TRBV19,CASSIFPRSEQYF,TGTGCCAGTAGTATCTTCCCGAGGAGCGAGCAGTACTTC
few,NA,TRBJ2-5,TRBV20-1,CSASRQSQETQYF,TGCAGTGCTAGTCGGCAATCCCAAGAGACCCAGTACTTC
NA,NA,TRBJ2-3,TRBV12-3/TRBV12-4,CASSLGSSITDTQYF,TGTGCCAGCAGTTTAGGCAGCTCGATCACAGATACGCAGTATTTT
NA,NA,TRBJ1-2,TRBV12-3/TRBV12-4,CASSSDSYGYTF,TGTGCCAGCAGTTCGGACAGCTATGGCTACACCTTC
few,NA,TRBJ1-1,TRBV7-2,CASSLGAGRAFF,TGTGCCAGCAGCTTAGGTGCGGGTCGGGCTTTCTTT
once,NA,TRBJ2-2,TRBV19,CASQALANTGELFF,TGTGCCAGCCAAGCTCTAGCAAACACCGGGGAGCTGTTTTTT
many,NA,TRBJ2-2,TRBV7-2,CASSLGLPTGELFF,TGTGCCAGCAGCTTAGGTCTGCCCACCGGGGAGCTGTTTTTT